This T cell receptor beta chain was profiled in a study of T cell responses to AZD1222 COVID-19 vaccine. Libraries were prepared by immunoSEQ multiplex PCR; TCRdb keeps only in-frame clonotypes and omits some of them. The data contain roughly 200,000 clones, roughly 94% of them singletons. Turning to this clone: Its antigen is not identified.

The V segment lost 2 bases and the J segment 4 bases; nucleotides outside the gene matches: 4. This CDR3 is 15 amino acids long. CDR1 SNHLY and CDR2 FYNNEI come from the germline V gene. The study, taken as a whole, reports: White British donors predominated, females outnumbered males, and clonal diversity was possibly underestimated. Baseline seropositivity characterized only six or seven AZD1222 recipients. Per reports, nearly half of all spike-specific TCRs target regions that are unmutated in variants. Spike-wide vaccine-associated CD4 TCRs dominated at 160-218 and 743-854.

Specimen: peripheral blood, collected 28 days after the second dose of the MenACWY control vaccine. The TCR sequence derives from an adult who received the MenACWY meningococcal vaccine as a control. This rearrangement joins TRBV2 to TRBJ2-5, with TRBD2 matching 10 bases. CDR3 coding DNA: TGTGCCAGCAGTGAAACTAGCGGGATAGGAGAGACCCAGTACTTC. Translated, it gives CASSETSGIGETQYF.